The T cell receptor beta chain described here comes from a study of blood T cells in healthy people across ages. The study recruited healthy Caucasian donors from Russia who were aged about 6 to 90. The extraction recovered at least 6 micrograms of total RNA per sample. A J-beta primer mix and a sample-barcoded 5' primer were used in a second PCR of about 7 to 11 cycles. The authors tagged each cDNA molecule using a template-switch adaptor with 12 random nucleotides. TCRdb itself ran the 5' RACE reads through MiXCR, one entry per CDR3 protein. The profile covers hundreds of thousands of distinct CDR3 sequences, with 35% to 50% appearing a single time and 25% to 30% taken by the ten largest. V shed 6 bases and J 8 bases; nucleotides not matched to a gene: 7. The CDR3 sequence is 15 residues long. The germline CDR1 and CDR2 sequences are MNHNY and SVGAGI (reference sequence).

The rearrangement uses TRBV6-6 and TRBJ2-1, with TRBD2 matching 13 bases. The sample consisted of blood. This TCR derives from a man older than 75 in good health. CDR3 amino acids: CASSATSGGAYEQFF. The CDR3 DNA sequence: TGTGCCAGCAGCGCCACTAGCGGGGGGGCCTATGAGCAGTTCTTC.